The 2 T cell receptor beta chains given below trace back to one sample, sequenced in a study of vaccination and CD4 T cells after COVID-19. Which antigens these TCRs recognize remains unknown. Indicated treatment: roughly 10-day PBMC culture with coronavirus spike peptide pools or control peptides (ViraFEST assay). Sequencing of the DNA from cultured CD4+ T cells was carried out with the Oncomine TCR Beta short-read assay. TCRdb re-derived calls from the PCR reads in MiXCR, one entry per CDR3 protein. Of around 14,000 distinct CDR3 sequences in the sample, about 54% were seen once. Sequenced material: CD4+ T cells from blood, cultured in vitro, taken before SARS-CoV-2 vaccination. The source of these receptors is a human donor who had recovered from COVID-19.

The chain is built from TRBV21-1 and TRBJ2-1; no check of the table's D call, TRBD2, against the DNA was made. TRBV21-1 is marked as a pseudogene. The CDR3 consists of 17 residues. The chain's CDR3 is CASSKFSSGATVNEQFF. In nucleotides, the CDR3 is TGTGCCAGCAGCAAATTCTCTAGCGGGGCCACGGTGAATGAGCAGTTCTTC.

J is TRBJ1-2 and V is TRBV30; the match to TRBD1 covers 9 bases. The V segment lost 3 bases and the J segment 7 bases; nucleotides outside the gene matches: 3. Germline V gene sequence: CDR1 GTSNPN, CDR2 SVGIG (reference sequence). This CDR3 spans 12 amino acids. CDR3 DNA sequence: TGTGCCTGGAGGGGACAGGGAGGTGGCTACACCTTC. Protein sequence: CAWRGQGGGYTF.